This TCR beta chain appears in the sequencing data of a study of regulatory T cells in long-lasting Graves disease. Stated time point: persistent/refractory GD, antithyroid drugs over 5 years with positive TRAb. From PBMCs, RNA was extracted and then used to make the TCR library. A note on this clonotype: Its antigen is as yet unknown.

General study points: Shared public clonotypes totalled roughly 2,500 in persistent patients, compared with 966 in new patients.

This CDR3 spans 14 amino acids. V was pared by 5 bases and J by 2 bases, with 4 bases of the junction left unmatched. Germline values: CDR1 SNHLY, CDR2 FYNNEI. Arm-PCR of CDR3 regions with iRepertoire HTBI primers generated TCR beta libraries. Authors' analysis steps: The identification of approximately 62 TRBV and roughly 14 TRBJ segments was made across samples. TCRdb called the multiplex PCR reads again in MiXCR, with one record for every CDR3 protein. These V and J calls originate from TCRdb's pipeline instead of the authors' own analysis. The sample has about 660,000 distinct CDR3 sequences, around 30% seen once.

The chain couples TRBV2 to TRBJ2-3; the match to TRBD2 covers 7 bases. The receptor's source is a female donor with Graves disease. Sequences were derived from peripheral blood mononuclear cells (PBMCs), sampled when the disease was refractory, from a patient treated with antithyroid drugs. CDR3 nucleotide sequence: TGTGCCAGCAGTCCGACTAGCCTCACAGATACGCAGTATTTT. Translation: CASSPTSLTDTQYF.